Listed here are 11 T cell receptor beta chains from one sample, sequenced in a study of blood T cell repertoires in COVID-19. TCRdb keeps only in-frame clones here, not all; method: immunoSEQ multiplex PCR. The sample contains about 140,000 clones, around nine tenths of which appear only once. The sequencing input was peripheral blood. The receptors here all came from a woman between 35 and 50 years old with acute or convalescent COVID-19.

This clone was recorded only once. V and J are TRBV7-6 and TRBJ2-2; TRBD1 matches 7 bases. The CDR3 is 17 amino acids. Germline V CDR1 and CDR2: SGHVS, FNYEAQ. The ends lost 2 bases at V and 5 bases at J; junction bases unmatched: 11. The CDR3 reads CASSLPTGPLVTGELFF. CDR3 DNA sequence: TGTGCCAGCAGCTTACCGACAGGGCCGTTAGTGACCGGGGAGCTGTTTTTT. The full variable domain, in which reference TRBV7-6 and TRBJ2-2 provide the parts outside the CDR3, is GAGVSQSPRYKVTKRGQDVALRCDPISGHVSLYWYRQALGQGPEFLTYFNYEAQQDKSGLPNDRFSAERPEGSISTLTIQRTEQRDSAMYRCASSLPTGPLVTGELFFGEGSRLTVL.

V gene TRBV10-3 combines with J gene TRBJ1-2; TRBD1 aligns across 9 bases. Trimming cost V 0 bases and J 6 bases; bases outside gene matches: 5. The CDR3 sequence is 15 residues long. Germline CDR1 ENHRY, CDR2 SYGVKD. DNA for the CDR3: TGTGCCATCAGTGAGTCATGGACAGGGGCCGATGGCTACACCTTC. It encodes CAISESWTGADGYTF.

The J gene is TRBJ2-1, the V gene TRBV27; 10 bases match TRBD2. V gave up 3 bases and J gave up 7 bases; unmatched junction bases: 6. Germline values: CDR1 MNHEY, CDR2 SMNVEV (reference sequence). The CDR3 has 15 amino acids. The CDR3 spells CASSFLSGRVNEQFF. DNA for the CDR3: TGTGCCAGCAGTTTTCTGAGCGGGAGGGTAAATGAGCAGTTCTTC.

This chain uses TRBV1 with TRBJ2-5; the table calls TRBD2, which could not be checked here. TRBV1 corresponds to a pseudogene. The CDR3 totals 15 residues. CDR3: CTSSQGPRSRETQYF. For the CDR3, the DNA is TGCACCAGCAGCCAGGGTCCAAGGTCGCGGGAGACCCAGTACTTC.

This chain joins TRBV19 and TRBJ2-1; 8 nucleotides align to TRBD1. There are 14 residues in the CDR3. The germline V gene encodes CDR1 LNHDA and CDR2 SQIVND (reference sequence). The ends lost 7 bases at V and 7 bases at J; junction bases unmatched: 9. Here the CDR3 reads CASMRTGLINEQFF. As DNA, the CDR3 is TGTGCCAGTATGAGGACAGGGTTGATAAATGAGCAGTTCTTC.

In DNA form, the CDR3 reads TGTGCCAGCAGCCAAGGGGGCGGGAGGGACGAGCAGTACTTC. This encodes CASSQGGGRDEQYF. The chain is built from TRBV3-1 (or the pseudogene TRBV3-2) and TRBJ2-7; TRBD2 aligns across 9 bases. CDR3 length equals 14 residues. With 1 base clipped from V and 5 bases from J, the junction kept 3 bases outside the gene matches. Germline CDR1 and CDR2: LGHDT and YNNKEL (reference sequence).

Only one count was recorded for this clone. V is TRBV18 and J is TRBJ2-7, with TRBD2 identical over 9 bases. The CDR3 contains 14 residues. CDR1 and CDR2 (germline): KGHSH, LQKENI. V gave up 5 bases and J gave up 4 bases; unmatched junction bases: 6. The CDR3 nucleotides are TGTGCCAGCTCATCGGGACTAGCTGCTTACGAGCAGTACTTC. Protein product: CASSSGLAAYEQYF.

The rearrangement links TRBV7-9 to TRBJ1-2; D remains ambiguous. The CDR3 loop spans 12 amino acids. V gave up 4 bases and J gave up 5 bases, with 8 bases separating them. In germline, CDR1 is SEHNR, CDR2 FQNEAQ (reference sequence). The CDR3, as DNA: TGTGCCAGCAGCTCCGCACTATATGGCTACACCTTC. It yields the protein CASSSALYGYTF.

This clone occurred once. The V and J genes are TRBV4-3 and TRBJ1-4, with 10 bases matching TRBD1. This CDR3 region has 16 residues. Losses at the gene ends were 1 base for V and 5 bases for J; bases not matched to a gene: 4. In germline, CDR1 is LGHNA, CDR2 YSLEER. The CDR3 loop reads CASSQAPGQGNEKLFF. The CDR3 nucleotides read TGCGCCAGCAGCCAAGCGCCGGGACAGGGGAATGAAAAACTGTTTTTT.

This clone was detected only a few times. This chain connects TRBV7-2 to TRBJ2-7; 11 bases align to TRBD1. The V gene end was trimmed by 4 bases and the J gene end by 4 bases; junction bases not matched to a gene: 3. This CDR3 region has 14 residues. Looked up from germline, CDR1 is SGHTA and CDR2 is FQGNSA. The CDR3 sequence: CASSSGTGGYEQYF. CDR3 sequence (DNA): TGTGCCAGCAGCTCCGGGACAGGGGGGTACGAGCAGTACTTC.

The rearrangement uses TRBV4-2 and TRBJ2-7, with TRBD2 matching over 8 bases. CDR1 is LGHNA and CDR2 is YNFKEQ in the germline V gene. This CDR3 region has 16 residues. The V and J ends lost 4 bases and 3 bases, in that order; junction bases with no gene match: 11. CDR3 bases: TGTGCCAGCAGCCTTAGAGGAACTAGCGGCCGCTACGAGCAGTACTTC. Protein: CASSLRGTSGRYEQYF.